This TCR beta chain was retrieved from a study of identical twins. General observations from the study: Beta out-of-frame sequences displayed a weaker excess of sharing between twins.

Each CDR3 protein is one row after TCRdb ran MiXCR on the 5' RACE reads. The table shows approximately 280,000 distinct CDR3 sequences, with roughly 8.6% occurring only once. A note on this clonotype: Its target is unknown.

There are 18 residues in the CDR3. Germline trimming cut 4 bases from V and 1 base from J; bases unmatched to any gene: 7. Per germline, CDR1 KGHDR and CDR2 SFDVKD. The same data also went into a second study, on yellow fever vaccine responses in identical twins.

The receptor was isolated from a woman aged 18 to 35 in good health. Sequencing was carried out using memory (CD45RO+) T cells sorted from blood. The rearrangement uses TRBV24-1 and TRBJ2-1; TRBD2 agrees at 12 bases. The CDR3 loop is CATSDRITSGGSYNEQFF. In nucleotides, the CDR3 is TGTGCCACCAGTGACCGAATCACTAGCGGGGGGTCCTACAATGAGCAGTTCTTC.